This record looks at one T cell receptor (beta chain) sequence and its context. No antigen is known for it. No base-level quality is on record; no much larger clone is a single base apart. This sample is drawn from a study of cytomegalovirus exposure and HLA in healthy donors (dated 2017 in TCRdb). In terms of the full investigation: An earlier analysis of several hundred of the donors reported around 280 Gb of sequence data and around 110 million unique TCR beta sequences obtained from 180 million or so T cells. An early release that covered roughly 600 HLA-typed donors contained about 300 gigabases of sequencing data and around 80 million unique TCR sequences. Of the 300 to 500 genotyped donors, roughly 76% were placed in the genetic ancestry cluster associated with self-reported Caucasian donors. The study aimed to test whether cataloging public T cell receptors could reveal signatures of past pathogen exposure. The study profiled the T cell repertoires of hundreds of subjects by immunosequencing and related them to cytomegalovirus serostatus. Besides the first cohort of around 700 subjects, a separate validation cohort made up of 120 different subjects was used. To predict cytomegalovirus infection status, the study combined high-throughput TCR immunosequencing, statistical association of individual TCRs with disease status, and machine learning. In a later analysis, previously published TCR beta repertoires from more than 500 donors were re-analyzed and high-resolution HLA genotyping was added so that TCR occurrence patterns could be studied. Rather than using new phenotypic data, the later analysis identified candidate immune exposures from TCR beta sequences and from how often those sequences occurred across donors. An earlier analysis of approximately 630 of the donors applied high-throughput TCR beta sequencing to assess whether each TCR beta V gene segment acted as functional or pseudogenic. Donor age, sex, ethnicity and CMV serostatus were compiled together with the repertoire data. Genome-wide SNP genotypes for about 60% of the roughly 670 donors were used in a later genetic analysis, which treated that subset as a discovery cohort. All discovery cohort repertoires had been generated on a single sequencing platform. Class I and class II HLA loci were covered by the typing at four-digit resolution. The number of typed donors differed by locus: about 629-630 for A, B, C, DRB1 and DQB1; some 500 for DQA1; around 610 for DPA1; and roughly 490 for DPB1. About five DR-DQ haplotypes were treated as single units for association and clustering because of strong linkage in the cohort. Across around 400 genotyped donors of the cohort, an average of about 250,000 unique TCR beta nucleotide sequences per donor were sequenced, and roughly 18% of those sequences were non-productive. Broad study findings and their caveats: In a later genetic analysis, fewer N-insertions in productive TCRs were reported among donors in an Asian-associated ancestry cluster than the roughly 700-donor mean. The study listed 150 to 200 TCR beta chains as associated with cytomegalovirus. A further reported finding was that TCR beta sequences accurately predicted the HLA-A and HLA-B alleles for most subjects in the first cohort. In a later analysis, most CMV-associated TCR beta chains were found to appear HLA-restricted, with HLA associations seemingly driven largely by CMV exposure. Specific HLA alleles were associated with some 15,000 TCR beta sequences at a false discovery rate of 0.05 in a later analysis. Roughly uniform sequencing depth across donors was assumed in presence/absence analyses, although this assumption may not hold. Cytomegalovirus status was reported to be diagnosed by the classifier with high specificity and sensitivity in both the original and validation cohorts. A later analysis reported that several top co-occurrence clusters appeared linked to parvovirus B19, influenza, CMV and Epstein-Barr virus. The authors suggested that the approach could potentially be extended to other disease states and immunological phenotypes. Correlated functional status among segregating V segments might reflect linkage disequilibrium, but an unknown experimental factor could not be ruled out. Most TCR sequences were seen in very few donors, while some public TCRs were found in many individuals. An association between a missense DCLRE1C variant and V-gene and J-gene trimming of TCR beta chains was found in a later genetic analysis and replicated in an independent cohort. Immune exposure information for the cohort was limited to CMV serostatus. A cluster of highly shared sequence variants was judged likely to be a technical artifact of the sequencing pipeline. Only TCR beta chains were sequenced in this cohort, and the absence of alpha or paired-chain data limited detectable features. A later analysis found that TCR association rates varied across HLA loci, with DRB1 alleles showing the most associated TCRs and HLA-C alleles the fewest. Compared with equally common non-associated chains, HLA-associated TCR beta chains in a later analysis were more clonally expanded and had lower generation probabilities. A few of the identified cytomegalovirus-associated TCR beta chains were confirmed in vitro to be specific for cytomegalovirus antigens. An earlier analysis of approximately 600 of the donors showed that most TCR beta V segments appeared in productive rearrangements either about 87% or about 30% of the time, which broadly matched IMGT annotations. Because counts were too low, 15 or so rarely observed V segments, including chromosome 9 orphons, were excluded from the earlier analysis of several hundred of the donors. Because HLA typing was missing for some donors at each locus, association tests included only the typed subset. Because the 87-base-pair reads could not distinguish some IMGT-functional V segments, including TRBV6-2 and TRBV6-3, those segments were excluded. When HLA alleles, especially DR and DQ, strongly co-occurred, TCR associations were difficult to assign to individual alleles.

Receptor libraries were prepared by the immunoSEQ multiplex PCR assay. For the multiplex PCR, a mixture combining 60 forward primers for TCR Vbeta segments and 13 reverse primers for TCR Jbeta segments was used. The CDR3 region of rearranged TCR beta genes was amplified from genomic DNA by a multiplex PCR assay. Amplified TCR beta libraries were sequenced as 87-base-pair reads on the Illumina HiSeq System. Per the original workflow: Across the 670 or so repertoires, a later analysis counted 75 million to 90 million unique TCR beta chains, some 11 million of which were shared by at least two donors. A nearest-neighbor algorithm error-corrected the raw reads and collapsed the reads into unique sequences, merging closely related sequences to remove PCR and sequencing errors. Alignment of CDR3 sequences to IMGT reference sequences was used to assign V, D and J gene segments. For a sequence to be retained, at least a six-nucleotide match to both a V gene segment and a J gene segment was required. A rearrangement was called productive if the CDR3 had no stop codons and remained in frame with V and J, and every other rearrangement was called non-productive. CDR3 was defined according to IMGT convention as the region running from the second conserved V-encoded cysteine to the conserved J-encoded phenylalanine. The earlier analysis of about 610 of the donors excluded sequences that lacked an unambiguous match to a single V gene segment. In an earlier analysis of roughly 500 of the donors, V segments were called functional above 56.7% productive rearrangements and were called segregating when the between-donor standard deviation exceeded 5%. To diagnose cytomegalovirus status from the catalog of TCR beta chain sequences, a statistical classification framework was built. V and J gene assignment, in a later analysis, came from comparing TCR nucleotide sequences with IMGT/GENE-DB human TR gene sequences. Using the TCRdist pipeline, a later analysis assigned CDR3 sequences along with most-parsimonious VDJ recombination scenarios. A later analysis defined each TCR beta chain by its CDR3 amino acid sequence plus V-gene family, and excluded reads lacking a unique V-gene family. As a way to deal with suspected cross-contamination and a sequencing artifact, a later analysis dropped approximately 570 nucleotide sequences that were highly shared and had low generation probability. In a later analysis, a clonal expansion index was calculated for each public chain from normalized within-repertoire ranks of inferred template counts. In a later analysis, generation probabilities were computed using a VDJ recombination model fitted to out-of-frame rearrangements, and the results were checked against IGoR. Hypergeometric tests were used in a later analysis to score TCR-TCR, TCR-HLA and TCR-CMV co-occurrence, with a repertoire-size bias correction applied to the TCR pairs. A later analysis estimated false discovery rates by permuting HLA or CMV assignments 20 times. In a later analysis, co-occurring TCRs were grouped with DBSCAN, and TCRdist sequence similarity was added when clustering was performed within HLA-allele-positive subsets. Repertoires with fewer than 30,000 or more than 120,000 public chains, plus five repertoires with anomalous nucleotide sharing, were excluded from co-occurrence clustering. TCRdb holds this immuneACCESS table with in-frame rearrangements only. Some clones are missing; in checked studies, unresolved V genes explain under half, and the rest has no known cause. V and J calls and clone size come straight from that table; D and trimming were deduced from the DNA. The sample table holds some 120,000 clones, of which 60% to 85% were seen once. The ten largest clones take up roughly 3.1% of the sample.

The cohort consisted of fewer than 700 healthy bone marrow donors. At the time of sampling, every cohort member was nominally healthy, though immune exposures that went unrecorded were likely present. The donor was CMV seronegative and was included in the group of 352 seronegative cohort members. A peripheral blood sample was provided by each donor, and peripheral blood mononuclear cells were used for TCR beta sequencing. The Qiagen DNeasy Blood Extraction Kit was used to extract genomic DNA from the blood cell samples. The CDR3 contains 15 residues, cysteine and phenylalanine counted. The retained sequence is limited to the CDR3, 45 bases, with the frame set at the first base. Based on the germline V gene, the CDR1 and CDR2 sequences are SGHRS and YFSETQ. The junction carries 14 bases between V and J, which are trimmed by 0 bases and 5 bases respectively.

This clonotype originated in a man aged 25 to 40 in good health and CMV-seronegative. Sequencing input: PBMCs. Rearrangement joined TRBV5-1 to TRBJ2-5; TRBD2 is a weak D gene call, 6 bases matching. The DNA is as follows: TGCGCCAGCAGCTTGGGGCCCGGGGGTCGGGAGACCCAGTACTTC. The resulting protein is CASSLGPGGRETQYF.